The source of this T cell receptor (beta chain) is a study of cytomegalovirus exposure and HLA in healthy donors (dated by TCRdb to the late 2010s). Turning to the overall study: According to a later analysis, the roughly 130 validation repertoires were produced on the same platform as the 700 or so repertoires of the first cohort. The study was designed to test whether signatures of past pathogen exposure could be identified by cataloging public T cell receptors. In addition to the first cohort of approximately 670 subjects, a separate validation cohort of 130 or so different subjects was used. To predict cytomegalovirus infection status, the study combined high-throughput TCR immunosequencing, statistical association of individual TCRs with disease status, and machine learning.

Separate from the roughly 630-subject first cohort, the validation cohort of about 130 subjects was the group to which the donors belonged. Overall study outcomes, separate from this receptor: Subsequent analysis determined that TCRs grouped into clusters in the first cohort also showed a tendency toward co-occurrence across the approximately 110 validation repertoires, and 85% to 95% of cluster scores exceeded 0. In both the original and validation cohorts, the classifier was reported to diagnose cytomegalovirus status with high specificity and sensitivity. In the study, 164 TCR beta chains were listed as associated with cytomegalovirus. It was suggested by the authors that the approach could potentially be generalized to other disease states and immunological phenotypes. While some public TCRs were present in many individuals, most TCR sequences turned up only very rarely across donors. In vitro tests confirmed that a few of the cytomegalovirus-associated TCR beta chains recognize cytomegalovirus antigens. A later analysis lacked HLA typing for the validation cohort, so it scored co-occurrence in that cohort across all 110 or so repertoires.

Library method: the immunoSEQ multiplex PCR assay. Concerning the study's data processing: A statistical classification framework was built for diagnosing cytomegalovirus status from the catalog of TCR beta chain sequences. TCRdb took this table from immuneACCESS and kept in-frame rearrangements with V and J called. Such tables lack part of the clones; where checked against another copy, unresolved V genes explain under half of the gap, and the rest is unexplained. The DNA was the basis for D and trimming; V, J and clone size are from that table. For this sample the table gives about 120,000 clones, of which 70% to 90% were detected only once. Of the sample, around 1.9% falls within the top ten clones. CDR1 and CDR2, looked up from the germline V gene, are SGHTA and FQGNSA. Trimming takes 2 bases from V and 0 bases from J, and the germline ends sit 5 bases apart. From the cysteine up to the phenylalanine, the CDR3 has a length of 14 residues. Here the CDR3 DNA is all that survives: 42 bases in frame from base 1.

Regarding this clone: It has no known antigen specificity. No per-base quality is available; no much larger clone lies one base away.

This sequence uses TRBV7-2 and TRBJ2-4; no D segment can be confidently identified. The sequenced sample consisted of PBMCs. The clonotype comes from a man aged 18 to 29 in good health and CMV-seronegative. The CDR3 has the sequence CASSLTLAKNIQYF. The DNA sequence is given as TGTGCCAGCAGCTTAACTTTAGCCAAAAACATTCAGTACTTC.